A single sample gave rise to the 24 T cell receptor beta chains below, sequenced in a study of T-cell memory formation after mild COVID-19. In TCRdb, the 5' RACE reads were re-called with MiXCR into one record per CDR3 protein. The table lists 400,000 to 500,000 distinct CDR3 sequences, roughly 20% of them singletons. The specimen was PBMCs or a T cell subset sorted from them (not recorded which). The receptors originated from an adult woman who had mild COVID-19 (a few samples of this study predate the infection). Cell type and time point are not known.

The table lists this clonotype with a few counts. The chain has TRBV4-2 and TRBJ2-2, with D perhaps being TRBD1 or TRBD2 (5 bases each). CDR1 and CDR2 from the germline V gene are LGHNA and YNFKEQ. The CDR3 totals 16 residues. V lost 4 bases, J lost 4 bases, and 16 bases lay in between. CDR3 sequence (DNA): TGTGCCAGCAGCCCGGGGACCGAGATTGGCACCGGGGAGCTGTTTTTT. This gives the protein CASSPGTEIGTGELFF.

CDR3 nucleotide sequence: TGTGCCAGCACCCGAGCCACCGGGGAGCTGTTTTTT. Encoded protein: CASTRATGELFF. The chain is built from TRBV6-1 and TRBJ2-2; no firm D call. Germline V gene data show CDR1 as MNHNS and CDR2 as SASEGT. Between the trimmed V and J ends, which lost 7 bases and 4 bases, there was a span of 7 bases. The CDR3 spans 12 residues.

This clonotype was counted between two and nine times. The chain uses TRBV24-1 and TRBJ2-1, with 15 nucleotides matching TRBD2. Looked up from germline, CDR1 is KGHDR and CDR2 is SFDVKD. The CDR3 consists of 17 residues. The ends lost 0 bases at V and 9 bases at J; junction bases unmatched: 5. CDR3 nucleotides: TGTGCCACCAGTGATTTGCGGACTAGCGGGAGGGCCAGTGAGCAGTTCTTC. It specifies CATSDLRTSGRASEQFF.

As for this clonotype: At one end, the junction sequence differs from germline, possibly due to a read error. In nucleotides, the CDR3 is TGTGCCAGTGGGACAGGGAATAACATCGGGGAGCTGTTTTTT. As protein: CASGTGNNIGELFF. The rearrangement joins TRBV19 to TRBJ2-2, with 9 bases identical to TRBD1. The CDR3 consists of 14 residues. In germline, CDR1 is LNHDA, CDR2 SQIVND (reference sequence).

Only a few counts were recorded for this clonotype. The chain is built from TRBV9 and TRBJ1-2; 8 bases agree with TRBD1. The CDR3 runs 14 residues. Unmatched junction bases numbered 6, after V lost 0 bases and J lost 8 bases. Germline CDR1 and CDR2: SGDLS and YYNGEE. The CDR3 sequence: CASSVAPGGAGYTF. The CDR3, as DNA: TGTGCCAGCAGCGTAGCTCCAGGGGGCGCCGGCTACACCTTC.

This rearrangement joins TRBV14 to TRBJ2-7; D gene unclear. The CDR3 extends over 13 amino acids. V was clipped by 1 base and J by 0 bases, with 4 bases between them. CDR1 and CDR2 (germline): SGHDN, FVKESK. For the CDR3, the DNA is TGTGCCAGCAGCCAAGCGACCTCCTACGAGCAGTACTTC. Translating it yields CASSQATSYEQYF.

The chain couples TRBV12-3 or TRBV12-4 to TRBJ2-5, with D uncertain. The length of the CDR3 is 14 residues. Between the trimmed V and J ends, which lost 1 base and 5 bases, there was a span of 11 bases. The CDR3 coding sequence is TGTGCCAGCAGTTTAGTAGGTTCGGCGGAGACCCAGTACTTC. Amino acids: CASSLVGSAETQYF.

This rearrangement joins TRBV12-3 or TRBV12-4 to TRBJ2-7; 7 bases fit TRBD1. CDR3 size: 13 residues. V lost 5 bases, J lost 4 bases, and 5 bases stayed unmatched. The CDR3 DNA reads TGTGCCAGCAGTACCCGACAGGGTTACGAGCAGTACTTC. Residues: CASSTRQGYEQYF.

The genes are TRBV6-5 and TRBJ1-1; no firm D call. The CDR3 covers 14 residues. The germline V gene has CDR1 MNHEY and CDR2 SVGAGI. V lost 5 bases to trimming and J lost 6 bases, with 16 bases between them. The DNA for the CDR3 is TGTGCCAGCAGTCAAACTAACACGGCGGCTGAAGCTTTCTTT. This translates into CASSQTNTAAEAFF.

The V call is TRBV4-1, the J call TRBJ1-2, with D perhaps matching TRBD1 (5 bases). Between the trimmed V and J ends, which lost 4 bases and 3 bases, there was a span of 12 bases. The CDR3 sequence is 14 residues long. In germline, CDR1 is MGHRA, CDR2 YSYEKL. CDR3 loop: CASSRGGADYGYTF. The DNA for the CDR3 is TGCGCCAGCAGCCGTGGAGGGGCGGACTATGGCTACACCTTC.

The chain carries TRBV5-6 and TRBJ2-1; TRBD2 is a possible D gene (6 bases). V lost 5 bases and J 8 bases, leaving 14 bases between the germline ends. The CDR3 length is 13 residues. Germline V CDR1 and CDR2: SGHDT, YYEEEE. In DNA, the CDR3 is TGTGCCAGCAGTACGGGAGTGGTTTATGAGCAGTTCTTC. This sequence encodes CASSTGVVYEQFF.

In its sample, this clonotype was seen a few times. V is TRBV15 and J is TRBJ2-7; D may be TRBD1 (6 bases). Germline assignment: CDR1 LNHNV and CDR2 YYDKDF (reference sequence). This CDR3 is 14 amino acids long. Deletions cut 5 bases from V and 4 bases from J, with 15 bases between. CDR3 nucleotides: TGTGCCACCAGCGACACGGACAGCACTTACGAGCAGTACTTC. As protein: CATSDTDSTYEQYF.

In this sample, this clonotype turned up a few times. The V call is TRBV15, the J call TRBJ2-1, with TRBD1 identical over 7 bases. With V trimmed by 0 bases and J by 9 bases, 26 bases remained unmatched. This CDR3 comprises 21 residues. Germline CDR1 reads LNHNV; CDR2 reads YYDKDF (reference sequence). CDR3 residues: CATSRDQVQQGLSSSWREQFF. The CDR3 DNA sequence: TGTGCCACCAGCAGAGATCAAGTCCAACAGGGGTTGTCATCCTCTTGGCGTGAGCAGTTCTTC.

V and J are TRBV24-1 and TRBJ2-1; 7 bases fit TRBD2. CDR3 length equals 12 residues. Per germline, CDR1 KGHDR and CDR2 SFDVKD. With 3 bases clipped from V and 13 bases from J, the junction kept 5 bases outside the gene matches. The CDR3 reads CATSDPGTTQFF. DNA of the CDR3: TGTGCCACCAGTGATCCCGGGACTACTCAGTTCTTC.

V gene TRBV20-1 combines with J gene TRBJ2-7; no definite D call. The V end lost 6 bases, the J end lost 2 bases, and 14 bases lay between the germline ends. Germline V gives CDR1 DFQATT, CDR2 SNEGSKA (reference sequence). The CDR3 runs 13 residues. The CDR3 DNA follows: TGCAGTGCCCAAACCGGCGCCGCCTACGAGCAGTACTTC. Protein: CSAQTGAAYEQYF.

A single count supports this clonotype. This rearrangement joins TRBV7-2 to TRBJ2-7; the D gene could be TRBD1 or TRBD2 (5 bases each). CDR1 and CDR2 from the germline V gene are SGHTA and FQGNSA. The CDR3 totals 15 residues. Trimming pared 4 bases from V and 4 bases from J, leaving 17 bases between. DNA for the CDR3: TGTGCCAGCAGCTCTCGGGGCCAACCTGGGTACGAGCAGTACTTC. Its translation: CASSSRGQPGYEQYF.

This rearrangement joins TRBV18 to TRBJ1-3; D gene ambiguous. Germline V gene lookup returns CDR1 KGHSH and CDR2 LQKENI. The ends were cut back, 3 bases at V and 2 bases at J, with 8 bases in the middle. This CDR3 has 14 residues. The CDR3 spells CASSPGIPGNTIYF. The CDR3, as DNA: TGTGCCAGCTCACCCGGGATCCCTGGAAACACCATATATTTT.

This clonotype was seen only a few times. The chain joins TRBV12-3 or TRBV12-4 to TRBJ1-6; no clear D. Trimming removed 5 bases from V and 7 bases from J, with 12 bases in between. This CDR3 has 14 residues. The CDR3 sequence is CASSERTENSPLHF. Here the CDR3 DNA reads TGTGCCAGCAGTGAAAGGACCGAGAATTCACCCCTCCACTTT.

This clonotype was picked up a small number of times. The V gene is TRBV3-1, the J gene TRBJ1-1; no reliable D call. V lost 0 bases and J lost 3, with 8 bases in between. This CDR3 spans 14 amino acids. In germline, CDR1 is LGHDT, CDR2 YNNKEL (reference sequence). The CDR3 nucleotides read TGTGCCAGCAGCCAAGATCTTCTGGACACTGAAGCTTTCTTT. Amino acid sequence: CASSQDLLDTEAFF.

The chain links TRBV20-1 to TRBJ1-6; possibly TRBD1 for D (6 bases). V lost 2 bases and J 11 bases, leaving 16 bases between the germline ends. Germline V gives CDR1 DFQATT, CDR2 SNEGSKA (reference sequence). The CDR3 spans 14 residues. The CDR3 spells CSARPTGGGPPLHF. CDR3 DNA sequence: TGCAGTGCTAGACCGACAGGCGGGGGGCCACCCCTCCACTTT.

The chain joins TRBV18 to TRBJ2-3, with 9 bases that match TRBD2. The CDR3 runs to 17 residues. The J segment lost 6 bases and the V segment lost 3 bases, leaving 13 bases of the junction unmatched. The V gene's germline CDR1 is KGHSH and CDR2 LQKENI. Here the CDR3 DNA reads TGTGCCAGCTCACCCTTGGCGGGAGGGCCAATAGCGGATACGCAGTATTTT. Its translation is CASSPLAGGPIADTQYF.

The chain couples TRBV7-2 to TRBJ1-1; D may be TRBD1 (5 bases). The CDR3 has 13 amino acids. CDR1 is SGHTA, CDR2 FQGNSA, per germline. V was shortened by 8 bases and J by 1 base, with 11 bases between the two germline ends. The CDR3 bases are TGTGCCAGCGGTACTGGGGGGAACACTGAAGCTTTCTTT. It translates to CASGTGGNTEAFF.

In DNA form, the CDR3 reads TGTGCCTGGAGTGGGGGACGAGCCTATGTAGAGACCCAGTACTTC. Translating it yields CAWSGGRAYVETQYF. The chain carries TRBV30 and TRBJ2-5, with D possibly called TRBD1 or TRBD2 (5 bases each). Germline loops: CDR1 GTSNPN, CDR2 SVGIG (reference sequence). V lost 1 base and J lost 4, with 16 bases in between. The CDR3 is 15 amino acids.

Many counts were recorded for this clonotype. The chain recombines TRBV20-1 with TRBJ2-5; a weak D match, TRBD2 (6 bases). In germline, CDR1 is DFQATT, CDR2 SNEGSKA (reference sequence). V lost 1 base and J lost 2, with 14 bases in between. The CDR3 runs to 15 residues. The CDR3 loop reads CSARVGSGLQETQYF. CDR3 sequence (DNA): TGCAGTGCTAGAGTTGGTAGCGGACTACAAGAGACCCAGTACTTC.